These 17 T cell receptor beta chains share one sample of origin, sequenced in a study of early T cells in non-severe SARS-CoV-2 infection. MiXCR, run by TCRdb on the 5' RACE reads, gives a single entry per CDR3 protein. The table lists about 36,000 distinct CDR3 sequences, under 7% of them singletons, with 20% to 25% in the top ten. Material: whole blood, obtained at baseline. These receptor sequences come from an adult who was a healthcare worker with PCR-confirmed SARS-CoV-2 infection or an uninfected control (not recorded which).

This clonotype was recorded at least ten times. The CDR3 nucleotides are TGTGCCAGTAGTCTCTTAGAAAACATTCAGTACTTC. Translating gives CASSLLENIQYF. This chain joins TRBV19 and TRBJ2-4; D uncertain. This CDR3 comprises 12 residues. Germline lookup yields CDR1 LNHDA and CDR2 SQIVND (reference sequence). V gave up 5 bases and J gave up 5 bases, with 7 bases separating them.

The chain recombines TRBV18 with TRBJ2-7, with D possibly matching TRBD2 (6 bases). The germline V and J ends were trimmed by 6 bases and 2 bases, with 17 bases remaining between them. CDR1 is KGHSH, CDR2 LQKENI, per germline. The CDR3 length is 15 residues. The CDR3 DNA reads TGTGCCAGCTCCCCGGGACTGCAACAAACCTACGAGCAGTACTTC. It specifies CASSPGLQQTYEQYF.

The rearrangement links TRBV7-3 to TRBJ1-1, with D perhaps matching TRBD1 (5 bases). Germline assignment: CDR1 SGHTA and CDR2 FQGTGA. Trimming pared 1 base from V and 3 bases from J, leaving 9 bases between. This CDR3 spans 14 amino acids. CDR3 residues: CASSLMGRDTEAFF. The DNA for the CDR3 is TGTGCCAGCAGCTTAATGGGACGTGACACTGAAGCTTTCTTT.

This clonotype was seen repeatedly, ten times or more. This chain uses TRBV6-6 with TRBJ1-2; TRBD1 is a possible D gene (6 bases). The V end lost 3 bases, the J end lost 9 bases, and 20 bases lay between the germline ends. CDR1 and CDR2 from the germline V gene are MNHNY and SVGAGI (reference sequence). The CDR3 sequence is 15 residues long. This chain's CDR3 is CASSYIPDKGGSYTF. The CDR3 nucleotides read TGTGCCAGCAGTTATATTCCGGATAAGGGGGGGAGCTACACCTTC.

This clonotype appeared many times. The chain carries TRBV11-2 and TRBJ2-3; D call uncertain. The germline V and J ends were trimmed by 6 bases and 1 base, with 8 bases remaining between them. The CDR3 runs 13 residues. Looked up from germline, CDR1 is SGHAT and CDR2 is FQNNGV. The CDR3 DNA reads as TGTGCCAGCAGGATCACAGGCACAGATACGCAGTATTTT. Amino acids: CASRITGTDTQYF.

This clonotype was found a few times. A single base separates this from a much larger clone, so it may be a read error. The chain has TRBV27 and TRBJ1-1, with a tentative D call TRBD1 (6 bases). Germline V lookup: CDR1 MNHEY, CDR2 SMNVEV (reference sequence). The CDR3 is 15 residues long. The CDR3 coding sequence is TGTGCCAGCAGTTTATCGATGGCCGGGGACACTGAAGTTTTCTTT. Encoded protein: CASSLSMAGDTEVFF.

The V and J genes are TRBV6-5 and TRBJ1-1; D unclear. CDR3 length equals 11 residues. Germline CDR1 MNHEY, CDR2 SVGAGI. V lost 4 bases and J lost 6, with 6 bases in between. The CDR3 DNA is TGTGCCAGCAGTTCGGCGGCTGAAGCTTTCTTT. Its translation: CASSSAAEAFF.

There are many counts of this clonotype. The V gene is TRBV20-1, the J gene TRBJ2-2, with D possibly being TRBD2 (6 bases). Germline values: CDR1 DFQATT, CDR2 SNEGSKA (reference sequence). The ends were cut back, 5 bases at V and 4 bases at J, with 23 bases in the middle. The CDR3 length is 17 residues. CDR3 sequence: CSAQKWSAGRLTGELFF. DNA of the CDR3: TGCAGTGCTCAGAAATGGTCGGCGGGAAGGCTCACCGGGGAGCTGTTTTTT.

Many counts were recorded for this clonotype. DNA for the CDR3: TGTGCCACCAGTGAATGGGCCGAGCAGTACTTC. Translated: CATSEWAEQYF. The chain carries TRBV24-1 and TRBJ2-7, with D uncertain. The CDR3 spans 11 residues. Trimming pared 4 bases from V and 6 bases from J, leaving 6 bases between. Germline assignment: CDR1 KGHDR and CDR2 SFDVKD.

The table lists this clonotype with many counts. The chain carries TRBV7-6 and TRBJ2-7; D is unresolved. This CDR3 has 15 residues. Trimming cost V 1 base and J 2 bases, with 12 bases left between them. From germline, CDR1 is SGHVS and CDR2 FNYEAQ. CDR3 DNA sequence: TGTGCCAGCAGCTTAGATGTTGGCCGAACCTACGAGCAGTACTTC. Translated, it gives CASSLDVGRTYEQYF. The whole variable domain, filled in from reference TRBV7-6 and TRBJ2-7, reads GAGVSQSPRYKVTKRGQDVALRCDPISGHVSLYWYRQALGQGPEFLTYFNYEAQQDKSGLPNDRFSAERPEGSISTLTIQRTEQRDSAMYRCASSLDVGRTYEQYFGPGTRLTVT.

This clonotype was counted between two and nine times. The J gene is TRBJ2-2, the V gene TRBV5-1, with no clear D. The V and J ends lost 0 bases and 1 base respectively, with 7 bases between them. Germline V gives CDR1 SGHRS, CDR2 YFSETQ. The CDR3 covers 15 residues. Here the CDR3 reads CASSLAQLNTGELFF. The CDR3 DNA is TGCGCCAGCAGCTTGGCACAGTTGAACACCGGGGAGCTGTTTTTT. The whole variable domain, filled in from reference TRBV5-1 and TRBJ2-2, reads KAGVTQTPRYLIKTRGQQVTLSCSPISGHRSVSWYQQTPGQGLQFLFEYFSETQRNKGNFPGRFSGRQFSNSRSEMNVSTLELGDSALYLCASSLAQLNTGELFFGEGSRLTVL.

The CDR3 DNA reads TGCAGCGCCGCATCCTTTGAGGGGTTCGAGACCCAGTACTTC. Its translation: CSAASFEGFETQYF. The genes are TRBV29-1 and TRBJ2-5; D is tentatively TRBD1 or TRBD2 (5 bases each). CDR3 length equals 14 residues. Trimming cost V 7 bases and J 5 bases, with 20 bases left between them. Germline V gene data show CDR1 as SQVTM and CDR2 as ANQGSEA.

This clonotype was detected many times. The chain is built from TRBV5-1 and TRBJ2-3, with 8 nucleotides matching TRBD2. The CDR3 contains 16 residues. Unmatched junction bases numbered 12, after V lost 1 base and J lost 8 bases. The germline gives CDR1 SGHRS, CDR2 YFSETQ. The CDR3 region is CASSLTAAGDLGTQYF. CDR3 sequence (DNA): TGCGCCAGCAGCTTGACGGCAGCGGGAGATCTTGGTACGCAGTATTTT.

The V and J genes are TRBV3-1 and TRBJ1-1; D uncertain. The CDR3 is made up of 12 amino acids. The germline V gene encodes CDR1 LGHDT and CDR2 YNNKEL (reference sequence). The V gene lost 4 bases and the J gene lost 6 bases, with 9 bases spanning the gap. CDR3 loop: CASSLLKAEAFF. In DNA, the CDR3 is TGTGCCAGCAGCCTCCTCAAGGCTGAAGCTTTCTTT.

There are many counts of this clonotype. The V gene is TRBV24-1, the J gene TRBJ1-1; TRBD1 matches at 8 bases. The CDR3 runs to 13 residues. V lost 12 bases to trimming and J lost 3 bases; unmatched junction nucleotides: 8. Germline V gene data show CDR1 as KGHDR and CDR2 as SFDVKD. The CDR3 loop is CAAADRGDTEAFF. CDR3 nucleotide sequence: TGTGCCGCCGCCGACAGGGGAGACACTGAAGCTTTCTTT.

This clonotype was seen a single time. One end of the junction varies from germline; a read error may be responsible. This chain links TRBV4-3 with TRBJ1-2; D is undetermined. The V gene's germline CDR1 is LGHNA and CDR2 YSLEER. The CDR3 spans 15 residues. CDR3 loop: CASSHSRQANYGYTF. CDR3 nucleotides: TGCGCCAGCAGCCATTCCCGGCAGGCTAATTATGGCTACACCTTC.

This clonotype was picked up a small number of times. This rearrangement joins TRBV27 to TRBJ1-2, with D uncertain. With 0 bases removed from V and 4 bases from J, the gap between germline ends came to 9 bases. The V gene's germline CDR1 is MNHEY and CDR2 SMNVEV (reference sequence). The CDR3 is made up of 14 amino acids. CDR3 nucleotides: TGTGCCAGCAGTTTATCGTCCCCGGGCTATGGCTACACCTTC. Amino acid sequence: CASSLSSPGYGYTF.